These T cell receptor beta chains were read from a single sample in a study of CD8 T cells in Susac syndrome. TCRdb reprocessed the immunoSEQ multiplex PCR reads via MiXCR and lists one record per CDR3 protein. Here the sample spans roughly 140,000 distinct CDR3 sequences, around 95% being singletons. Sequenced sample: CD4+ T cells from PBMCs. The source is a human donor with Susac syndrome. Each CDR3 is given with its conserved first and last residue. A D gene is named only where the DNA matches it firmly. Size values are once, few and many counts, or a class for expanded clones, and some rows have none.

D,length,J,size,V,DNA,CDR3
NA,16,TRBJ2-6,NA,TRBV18,TGTGCCAGCTCACCAGTAGGGCTCTCTGGGGCCAACGTCCTGACTTTC,CASSPVGLSGANVLTF
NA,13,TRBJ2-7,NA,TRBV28,TGTGCCAGCACCCTAACGAGGGTAGGCGAGCAGTACTTC,CASTLTRVGEQYF
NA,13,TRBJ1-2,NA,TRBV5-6,TGTGCCAGCAGCATAGGACAGAGGGATGGCTACACCTTC,CASSIGQRDGYTF
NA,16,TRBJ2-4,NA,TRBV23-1,TGCGCCAGCATATTAGACAGTTGGATAGCCAAAAACATTCAGTACTTC,CASILDSWIAKNIQYF
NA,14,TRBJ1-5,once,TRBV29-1,TGCAGCGTAGCGTCCGGGGGGAACAATCAGCCCCAGCATTTT,CSVASGGNNQPQHF
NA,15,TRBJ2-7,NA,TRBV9,TGTGCCAGCAGCGTAGACCCAGCAGCTACCTACGAGCAGTACTTC,CASSVDPAATYEQYF
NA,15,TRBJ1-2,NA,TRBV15,TGTGCCACCAGCAGAGATCCCGGGGGTCCCTATGGCTACACCTTC,CATSRDPGGPYGYTF
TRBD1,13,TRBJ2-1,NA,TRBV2,TGTGCCAGCAGCACTACAGGGGAAAATGAGCAGTTCTTC,CASSTTGENEQFF
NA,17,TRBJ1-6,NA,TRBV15,TGTGCCACCAGCAGAGTGCGGTTAAGCTCCTATAATTCACCCCTCCACTTT,CATSRVRLSSYNSPLHF
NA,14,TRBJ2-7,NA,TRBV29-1,TGCAGCGTCGGATCAGCTGGGGGCTCCTACGAGCAGTACTTC,CSVGSAGGSYEQYF
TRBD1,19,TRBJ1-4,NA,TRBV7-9,TGTGCCAGCAGCCGGGGATCGGGACAGCTCCTTAGGGGCAATGAAAAACTGTTTTTT,CASSRGSGQLLRGNEKLFF
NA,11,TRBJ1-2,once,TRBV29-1,TGCAGCGTGGGAGGTGGAAATGGCTACACCTTC,CSVGGGNGYTF
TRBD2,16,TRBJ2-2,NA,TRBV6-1,TGTGCCAGCAGTGGTCGTGGTAGCGGGGGCTCCTGGGAGCTGTTTTTT,CASSGRGSGGSWELFF
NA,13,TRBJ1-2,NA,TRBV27,TGTGCCAGCACCACTCAGACAGGCTATGGCTACACCTTC,CASTTQTGYGYTF
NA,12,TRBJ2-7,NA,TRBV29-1,TGCAGCGTTGTAACGGTTAGCTACGAGCAGTACTTC,CSVVTVSYEQYF
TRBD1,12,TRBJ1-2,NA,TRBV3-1,TGTGCCAGCAGCCCGGGACAGTTTGGCTACACCTTC,CASSPGQFGYTF
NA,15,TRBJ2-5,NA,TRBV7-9,TGTGCCAGCAGCCCCGGACGGGCGCCCCAAGAGACCCAGTACTTC,CASSPGRAPQETQYF
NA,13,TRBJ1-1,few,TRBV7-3,TGTGCCAGCAGCTTGGGGGTGAGCACTGAAGCTTTCTTT,CASSLGVSTEAFF
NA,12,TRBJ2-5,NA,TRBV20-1,TGCAGTGCTCACGGGGGCCGGGAGACCCAGTACTTC,CSAHGGRETQYF
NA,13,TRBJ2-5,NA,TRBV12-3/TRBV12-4,TGTGCCAGCACTACGACAGGGAGGGAGACCCAGTACTTC,CASTTTGRETQYF
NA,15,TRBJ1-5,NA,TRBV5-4,TGTGCCAGCAGCTTGGGCGGACAGAGCAATCAGCCCCAGCATTTT,CASSLGGQSNQPQHF
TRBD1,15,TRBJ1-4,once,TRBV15,TGTGCCACCAGCAGAGATCGGACAGGGACTGAAAAACTGTTTTTT,CATSRDRTGTEKLFF
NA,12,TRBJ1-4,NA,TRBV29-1,TGCAGCGCAGGACATAAATCTGAAAAACTGTTTTTT,CSAGHKSEKLFF
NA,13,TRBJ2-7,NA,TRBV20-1,TGCAGTGCCTACCAGGGAGAGCGTTACGAGCAGTACTTC,CSAYQGERYEQYF
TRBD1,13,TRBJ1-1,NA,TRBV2,TGTGCCAGCAGTCTAACAGGGGGCCCTGAAGCTTTCTTT,CASSLTGGPEAFF
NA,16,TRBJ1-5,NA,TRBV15,TGTGCCACCAGCGGCGGTAGAGGTCAGGCCTTTCAGCCCCAGCATTTT,CATSGGRGQAFQPQHF
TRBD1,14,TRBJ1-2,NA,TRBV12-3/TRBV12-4,TGTGCCAGCAGTTCAACCAGGGGGCAGGGTGGCTACACCTTC,CASSSTRGQGGYTF
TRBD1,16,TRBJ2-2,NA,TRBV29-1,TGCAGCGTTGAAGGGACAGGGGCCCTGAACACCGGGGAGCTGTTTTTT,CSVEGTGALNTGELFF
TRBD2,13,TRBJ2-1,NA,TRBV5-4,TGTGCCAGCAGCGGATCGGGGGGGCCTGAGCAGTTCTTC,CASSGSGGPEQFF
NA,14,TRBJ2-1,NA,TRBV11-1,TGTGCCAGCAGCCTTCGGCTGAGCGACAATGAGCAGTTCTTC,CASSLRLSDNEQFF
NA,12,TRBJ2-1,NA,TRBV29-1,TGCAGCGTTGAGAGGGTTTACAATGAGCAGTTCTTC,CSVERVYNEQFF
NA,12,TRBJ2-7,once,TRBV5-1,TGCGCCAGCAGCGGGAGGTCCTACGAGCAGTACTTC,CASSGRSYEQYF
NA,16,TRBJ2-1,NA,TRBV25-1,TGTGCCAGCAGTGAAGGACAGTTCCTATATTACAATGAGCAGTTCTTC,CASSEGQFLYYNEQFF
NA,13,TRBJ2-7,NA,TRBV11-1,TGTGCCAGCAGGGGGGAGCCCAAATACGAGCAGTACTTC,CASRGEPKYEQYF
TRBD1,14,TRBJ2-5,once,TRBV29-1,TGCAGCGTTGTGGGGAACAGGGGGAAAGAGACCCAGTACTTC,CSVVGNRGKETQYF
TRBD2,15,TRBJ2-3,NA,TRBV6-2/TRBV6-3,TGTGCCAGCAGTTCCCCCGGACTAGCCGACGGGGTGCAGTATTTT,CASSSPGLADGVQYF
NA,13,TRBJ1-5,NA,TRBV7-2,TGTGCCAGCAGCTTACAGGGTGGTCAGCCCCAGCATTTT,CASSLQGGQPQHF
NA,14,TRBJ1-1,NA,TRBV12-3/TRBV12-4,TGTGCCAGCAGTCACAGGGCATCGGTCACTGAAGCTTTCTTT,CASSHRASVTEAFF
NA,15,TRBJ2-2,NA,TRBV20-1,TGCAGTGCTAGAGGAGAGGCGGGTGGCACCGGGGAGCTGTTTTTT,CSARGEAGGTGELFF
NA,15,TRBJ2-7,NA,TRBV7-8,TGTGCCAGCAGCTTAATGGGGACCCGAACCTACGAGCAGTACTTC,CASSLMGTRTYEQYF
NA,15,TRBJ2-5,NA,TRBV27,TGTGCCAGCAGTCCTTATACCGCGGTTGGGGAGACCCAGTACTTC,CASSPYTAVGETQYF
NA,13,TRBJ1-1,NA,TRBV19,TGTGCCAGTAGTATAGAACTGGGGACTGAAGCTTTCTTT,CASSIELGTEAFF
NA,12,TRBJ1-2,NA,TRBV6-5,TGTGCCAGCAGTCAGCCACCTCGGGGCTACACCTTC,CASSQPPRGYTF
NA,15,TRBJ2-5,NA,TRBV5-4,TGTGCCAGCAGCCCCCGGGGGAGGGGGAAAGAGACCCAGTACTTC,CASSPRGRGKETQYF
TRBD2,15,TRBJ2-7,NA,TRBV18,TGTGCCAGCTCGCCCACTAGCGGGGGGGCCTACGAGCAGTACTTC,CASSPTSGGAYEQYF
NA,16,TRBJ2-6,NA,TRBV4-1,TGCGCCAGCAGGGCGGGAAGAGTCTCTGGGGCCAACGTCCTGACTTTC,CASRAGRVSGANVLTF
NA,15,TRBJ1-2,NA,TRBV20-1,TGCAGTGCTAGAGATCCAGGGAGGGCTGACTATGGCTACACCTTC,CSARDPGRADYGYTF
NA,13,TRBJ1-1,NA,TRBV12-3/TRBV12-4,TGTGCCAGCAGTACAGGGTTGAACACTGAAGCTTTCTTT,CASSTGLNTEAFF
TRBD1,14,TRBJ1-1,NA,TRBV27,TGTGCCAGCAGTTCTCAGGGGGCAGGCACTGAAGCTTTCTTT,CASSSQGAGTEAFF
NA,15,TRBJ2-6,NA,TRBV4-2,TGTGCCAGCAGCCAAGTGAGCTCTGGGGCCAACGTCCTGACTTTC,CASSQVSSGANVLTF